This T cell receptor beta chain comes out of a study of blood T cell repertoires in COVID-19. About the research overall: Sites across the United States, Italy and Spain contributed samples from acute and convalescent COVID-19. T cells, B-cell-depleted T cells, or PBMCs provided the cDNA or gDNA that served as material.

This CDR3 is built from 17 residues. The junction had 11 bases not matched to a gene; V was cut back by 4 bases and J by 7 bases. Germline assignment: CDR1 SGHRS and CDR2 YFSETQ. Original processing methods: Scientists estimated how many nucleated cells there were by amplifying reference gene primers. Here immunoSEQ multiplex PCR was the method, and the copy in TCRdb shows in-frame clones only, minus some. V, J and clone size derive from that table, while D and trimming were established from the DNA sequence. Here the sample spans nearly 55,000 clones, around 80% being singletons. This sequence was found in a human donor with active or convalescent COVID-19. The donor label of this sample is uncertain. The sample was peripheral blood. V and J are TRBV5-1 and TRBJ1-6, with TRBD1 identical over 10 bases. The CDR3 spells CASSDRDRGTLNSPLHF. The CDR3 bases are TGCGCCAGCAGCGACCGGGACAGGGGAACCTTGAATTCACCCCTCCACTTT.